These 24 T cell receptor beta chains were all obtained from the same sample, sequenced in a study of blood T cell repertoires in COVID-19. Measured with immunoSEQ multiplex PCR; TCRdb has only the in-frame clones, and not every one. Of roughly 260,000 clones listed, about 87% were seen once; the top ten hold 3.5% to 4.5%. The sequencing sample was made of peripheral blood. The receptors derive from a man aged 55 to 70 who had recovered from COVID-19.

The genes are TRBV30 and TRBJ1-2; 9 nucleotides line up with TRBD1. There are 14 residues in the CDR3. The J segment lost 8 bases and the V segment lost 2 bases, leaving 9 bases of the junction unmatched. Per germline, CDR1 GTSNPN and CDR2 SVGIG (reference sequence). The CDR3 bases are TGTGCCTGGAGTAGAGGACAGGGGAGAGGGGGCTACACCTTC. This encodes CAWSRGQGRGGYTF.

The chain recombines TRBV6-5 with TRBJ2-3; possible D gene TRBD2, 7 bases. Germline lookup yields CDR1 MNHEY and CDR2 SVGAGI. The CDR3 loop spans 15 amino acids. Trimming stripped 0 bases from V and 5 bases from J, with 12 bases between. CDR3 loop: CASSYSAGAIDTQYF. In DNA form, the CDR3 reads TGTGCCAGCAGTTACTCGGCGGGGGCCATAGATACGCAGTATTTT.

DNA for the CDR3: TGTGCCAGCAGTTCGTGGCGGGACAGGGGCCGAGCAACTAATGAAAAACTGTTTTTT. It specifies CASSSWRDRGRATNEKLFF. V gene TRBV27 combines with J gene TRBJ1-4; 10 bases map to TRBD1. Germline CDR1 MNHEY, CDR2 SMNVEV (reference sequence). The CDR3 loop spans 19 amino acids. V lost 4 bases to trimming and J lost 0 bases; unmatched junction nucleotides: 11.

The gene calls are TRBV11-2 and TRBJ2-4; D possibly corresponds to TRBD2 (5 bases). Trimming left V 1 base short and J 7 bases short, with 5 bases between. Looked up from germline, CDR1 is SGHAT and CDR2 is FQNNGV. The CDR3 has 12 amino acids. The CDR3 DNA is TGTGCCAGCAGCTTAGGCGGGAACATTCAGTACTTC. It specifies CASSLGGNIQYF. Full variable domain (rest looked up from reference TRBV11-2 and TRBJ2-4): EAGVAQSPRYKIIEKRQSVAFWCNPISGHATLYWYQQILGQGPKLLIQFQNNGVVDDSQLPKDRFSAERLKGVDSTLKIQPAKLEDSAVYLCASSLGGNIQYFGAGTRLSVL.

The rearrangement uses TRBV10-3 and TRBJ2-7; TRBD1 matches 8 bases. The CDR3 has 16 residues. Trimming cost V 4 bases and J 3 bases; bases outside gene matches: 11. Germline V lookup: CDR1 ENHRY, CDR2 SYGVKD. The chain's CDR3 is CAISAIIGTGHYEQYF. The DNA for the CDR3 is TGTGCCATCAGTGCCATTATTGGGACAGGACACTACGAGCAGTACTTC.

CDR3 amino acids: CASSESWGLNTEAFF. As DNA, the CDR3 is TGCGCCAGCAGTGAGTCCTGGGGGCTGAACACTGAAGCTTTCTTT. The chain recombines TRBV10-1 with TRBJ1-1; TRBD1 might be the D (6 bases). The CDR3 is 15 amino acids. The germline V gene encodes CDR1 WNHNN and CDR2 SYGVQD (reference sequence). The V gene lost 0 bases and the J gene lost 0 bases, with 8 bases spanning the gap.

The chain combines TRBV2 with TRBJ2-4, with 8 bases identical to TRBD1. Germline CDR1 reads SNHLY; CDR2 reads FYNNEI. V dropped 7 bases and J dropped 0; count of bases not matched to a gene: 8. CDR3 length: 16 amino acids. The CDR3 sequence is CASKRDRSLAKNIQYF. CDR3 DNA: TGTGCCAGCAAACGGGACAGGAGTCTAGCCAAAAACATTCAGTACTTC.

V usage is TRBV9 and J usage is TRBJ2-1, with 12 bases aligning to TRBD2. This CDR3 spans 15 amino acids. The ends lost 3 bases at V and 7 bases at J; junction bases unmatched: 5. CDR1 and CDR2 (germline): SGDLS, YYNGEE. The DNA of the CDR3 is TGTGCCAGCAGCGCCCTAGCGGGGGGGGGTAATGAGCAGTTCTTC. Amino acid sequence: CASSALAGGGNEQFF.

V gene TRBV5-5 combines with J gene TRBJ2-5, with 8 bases identical to TRBD2. Unmatched junction bases numbered 13, after V lost 5 bases and J lost 4 bases. CDR1 is SGHKS and CDR2 is YYEKEE in the germline V gene (reference sequence). This CDR3 is 16 amino acids long. CDR3 nucleotides: TGTGCCAGCAGTTTGACGGCGGGGGGAAGGAGAGAGACCCAGTACTTC. Its translation is CASSLTAGGRRETQYF.

The genes are TRBV12-3 or TRBV12-4 and TRBJ1-2; 8 nucleotides match TRBD1. This CDR3 region has 13 residues. Trimming removed 6 bases from V and 5 bases from J; junction bases left unmatched: 5. CDR3 in DNA: TGTGCCAGCAGACGACAGGGGACTTATGGCTACACCTTC. It encodes CASRRQGTYGYTF.

V gene TRBV11-1 combines with J gene TRBJ1-2; the D gene is possibly TRBD1 (5 bases). In germline, CDR1 is SGHAT, CDR2 FQDESV (reference sequence). This CDR3 is 12 amino acids long. V was pared by 7 bases and J by 6 bases, with 12 bases between. The CDR3: CASTAEGHGYTF. The CDR3 nucleotides are TGTGCCAGCACGGCGGAGGGGCATGGCTACACCTTC.

This chain joins TRBV5-1 and TRBJ1-1; 9 bases line up with TRBD1. Per the germline V gene, CDR1 is SGHRS and CDR2 is YFSETQ. V gave up 0 bases and J gave up 6 bases; unmatched junction bases: 6. This CDR3 region has 15 residues. CDR3 protein: CASSLEGTGFAEAFF. The CDR3, as DNA: TGCGCCAGCAGCTTGGAAGGGACAGGGTTCGCTGAAGCTTTCTTT.

The V gene is TRBV6-5, the J gene TRBJ2-7; 9 bases match TRBD1. J gave up 2 bases and V 9 bases, and 2 bases lay outside the gene matches. Germline loops: CDR1 MNHEY, CDR2 SVGAGI. The CDR3 has 12 amino acids. CDR3 sequence (DNA): TGTGCCAGTCGACAGGGGGCCTACGAGCAGTACTTC. Its protein product is CASRQGAYEQYF.

This sequence joins TRBV29-1 and TRBJ2-7, with 11 positions matching TRBD2. The V segment lost 7 bases and the J segment 1 base; nucleotides outside the gene matches: 3. CDR3 length equals 13 residues. Germline loops: CDR1 SQVTM, CDR2 ANQGSEA. CDR3: CSAASGGSYEQYF. Written as DNA, the CDR3 is TGCAGCGCTGCTAGCGGGGGGTCCTACGAGCAGTACTTC.

This CDR3 is CASSSGTGTGNTIYF. CDR3 DNA sequence: TGCGCCAGCAGCTCAGGGACAGGGACTGGAAACACCATATATTTT. This sequence joins TRBV5-1 and TRBJ1-3; 9 bases agree with TRBD1. Germline CDR1 reads SGHRS; CDR2 reads YFSETQ. There are 15 residues in the CDR3. The V and J ends lost 3 bases and 2 bases, in that order; junction bases with no gene match: 3.

The CDR3 reads CASSLGHSNTGELFF. CDR3 DNA sequence: TGTGCCAGCAGCTTGGGGCATTCGAACACCGGGGAGCTGTTTTTT. The genes are TRBV5-4 and TRBJ2-2, with unresolved D. Trimming took 0 bases from V and 0 from J, leaving 6 bases between them. The CDR3 loop spans 15 amino acids. CDR1 and CDR2 from the germline V gene are SGHNT and YYREEE (reference sequence). The full variable domain, with the rest looked up from reference TRBV5-4 and TRBJ2-2, is ETGVTQSPTHLIKTRGQQVTLRCSSQSGHNTVSWYQQALGQGPQFIFQYYREEENGRGNFPPRFSGLQFPNYSSELNVNALELDDSALYLCASSLGHSNTGELFFGEGSRLTVL.

The gene calls are TRBV5-4 and TRBJ2-1; D may be TRBD1 (5 bases). Germline-derived CDR1 and CDR2 are SGHNT and YYREEE (reference sequence). The CDR3 loop spans 13 amino acids. Trimming shortened V by 0 bases and J by 6 bases, and 7 bases separated the two germline ends. CDR3 DNA: TGTGCCAGCAGCTTGGCGACAGTCAATGAGCAGTTCTTC. As protein: CASSLATVNEQFF.

In this sample, this clone turned up once. The chain uses TRBV18 and TRBJ2-3; 8 nucleotides line up with TRBD1. V was clipped by 6 bases and J by 0 bases; unmatched bases: 20. The CDR3 loop spans 20 amino acids. The V gene's germline CDR1 is KGHSH and CDR2 LQKENI. The CDR3 nucleotides read TGTGCCAGCTCCGCCACCCTTCCGGCAGGGGGCGTCCTAAGCACAGATACGCAGTATTTT. Its translation: CASSATLPAGGVLSTDTQYF. The full variable domain, in which reference TRBV18 and TRBJ2-3 provide the parts outside the CDR3, is NAGVMQNPRHLVRRRGQEARLRCSPMKGHSHVYWYRQLPEEGLKFMVYLQKENIIDESGMPKERFSAEFPKEGPSILRIQQVVRGDSAAYFCASSATLPAGGVLSTDTQYFGPGTRLTVL.

The chain links TRBV4-1 to TRBJ2-5; the match to TRBD1 covers 9 bases. V dropped 2 bases and J dropped 2; count of bases not matched to a gene: 6. This CDR3 comprises 16 residues. Germline values: CDR1 MGHRA, CDR2 YSYEKL. The CDR3 region is CASSQRQGGPQETQYF. The CDR3, as DNA: TGCGCCAGCAGCCAACGACAGGGGGGCCCACAAGAGACCCAGTACTTC.

The chain links TRBV12-3 or TRBV12-4 to TRBJ2-3, with D perhaps matching TRBD1 (5 bases). The V gene lost 6 bases and the J gene lost 5 bases, with 12 bases spanning the gap. The CDR3 loop spans 13 amino acids. The CDR3 is CASRIGAIDTQYF. In DNA form, the CDR3 reads TGTGCCAGCAGGATTGGGGCTATAGATACGCAGTATTTT.

This chain uses TRBV7-9 with TRBJ1-6; no definite D call. CDR1 and CDR2 from the germline V gene are SEHNR and FQNEAQ (reference sequence). V shed 5 bases and J shed 0 bases, with 17 bases lying between them. CDR3 length equals 18 residues. CDR3 coding DNA: TGTGCCAGCAGCCTTGGAATGGCGGGGAGCTCCTATAATTCACCCCTCCACTTT. Protein product: CASSLGMAGSSYNSPLHF.

V usage is TRBV20-1 and J usage is TRBJ1-5, with unresolved D. V was cut by 3 bases and J by 2 bases, with 11 bases left in between. This CDR3 is built from 14 residues. Germline-derived CDR1 and CDR2 are DFQATT and SNEGSKA (reference sequence). The CDR3 bases are TGCAGTGCTAGTTCGGGTAGAGGCAATCAGCCCCAGCATTTT. Translation: CSASSGRGNQPQHF.

This clone was seen only a few times. V usage is TRBV30 and J usage is TRBJ2-4, with D tentatively TRBD2 (5 bases). Germline CDR1 GTSNPN, CDR2 SVGIG (reference sequence). The CDR3 covers 11 residues. The ends were cut back, 7 bases at V and 10 bases at J, with 14 bases in the middle. DNA of the CDR3: TGTGCCTCAGGACTGGATACTATTCAGTACTTC. It translates to CASGLDTIQYF. The variable domain in full, with the rest retrieved from reference TRBV30 and TRBJ2-4, is SQTIHQWPATLVQPVGSPLSLECTVEGTSNPNLYWYRQAAGRGLQLLFYSVGIGQISSEVPQNLSASRPQDRQFILSSKKLLLSDSGFYLCASGLDTIQYFGAGTRLSVL.

The chain employs TRBV6-4 and TRBJ2-3, with D possibly TRBD2 on 5 matching bases. Germline CDR1 is MRHNA and CDR2 is SNTAGT. This CDR3 region has 15 residues. The ends were cut back, 5 bases at V and 1 base at J, with 13 bases in the middle. CDR3 nucleotide sequence: TGTGCCAGCAGTCCATGGGGTAGCGGCACAGATACGCAGTATTTT. Protein: CASSPWGSGTDTQYF.